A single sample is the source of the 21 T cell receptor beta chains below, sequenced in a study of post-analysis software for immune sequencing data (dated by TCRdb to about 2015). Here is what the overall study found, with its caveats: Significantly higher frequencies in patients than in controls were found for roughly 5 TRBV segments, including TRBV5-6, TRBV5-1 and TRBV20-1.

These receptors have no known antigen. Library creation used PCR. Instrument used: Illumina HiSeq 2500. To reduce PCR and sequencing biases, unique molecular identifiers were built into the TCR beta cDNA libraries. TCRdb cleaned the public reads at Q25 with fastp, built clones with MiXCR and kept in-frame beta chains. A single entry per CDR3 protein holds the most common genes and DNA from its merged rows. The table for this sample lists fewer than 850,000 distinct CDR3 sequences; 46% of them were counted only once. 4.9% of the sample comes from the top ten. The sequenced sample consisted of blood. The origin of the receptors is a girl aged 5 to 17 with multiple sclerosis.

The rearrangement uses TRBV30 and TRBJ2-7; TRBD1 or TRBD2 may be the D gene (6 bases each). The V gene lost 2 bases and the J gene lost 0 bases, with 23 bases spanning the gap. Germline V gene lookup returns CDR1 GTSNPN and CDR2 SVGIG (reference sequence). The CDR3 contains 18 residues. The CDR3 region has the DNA TGTGCCTGGAGTCGTACACTCTTACGGGGGCCCAGCTCCTACGAGCAGTACTTC. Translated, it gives CAWSRTLLRGPSSYEQYF.

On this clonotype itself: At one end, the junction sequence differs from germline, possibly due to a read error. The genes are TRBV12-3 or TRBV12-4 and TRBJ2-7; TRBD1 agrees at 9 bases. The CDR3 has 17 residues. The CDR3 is CASSPRDRAAGYSERYF. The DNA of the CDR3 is TGTGCCAGCAGCCCCCGGGACAGGGCCGCAGGCTATTCAGAGCGGTACTTC.

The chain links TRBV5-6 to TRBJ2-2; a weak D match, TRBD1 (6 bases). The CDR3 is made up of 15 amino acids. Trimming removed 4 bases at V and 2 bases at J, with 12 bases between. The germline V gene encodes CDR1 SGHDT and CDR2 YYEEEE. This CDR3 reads CASSPLGGNTGELFF. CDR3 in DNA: TGTGCCAGCAGCCCATTAGGGGGTAACACCGGGGAGCTGTTTTTT. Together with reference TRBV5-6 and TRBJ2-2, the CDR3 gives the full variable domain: DAGVTQSPTHLIKTRGQQVTLRCSPKSGHDTVSWYQQALGQGPQFIFQYYEEEERQRGNFPDRFSGHQFPNYSSELNVNALLLGDSALYLCASSPLGGNTGELFFGEGSRLTVL.

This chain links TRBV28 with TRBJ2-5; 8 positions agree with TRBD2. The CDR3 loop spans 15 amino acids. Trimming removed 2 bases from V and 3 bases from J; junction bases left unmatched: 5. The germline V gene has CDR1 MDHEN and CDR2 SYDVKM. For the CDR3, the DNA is TGTGCCAGCAGTTTAGGGACGGGACTAGAAGAGACCCAGTACTTC. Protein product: CASSLGTGLEETQYF.

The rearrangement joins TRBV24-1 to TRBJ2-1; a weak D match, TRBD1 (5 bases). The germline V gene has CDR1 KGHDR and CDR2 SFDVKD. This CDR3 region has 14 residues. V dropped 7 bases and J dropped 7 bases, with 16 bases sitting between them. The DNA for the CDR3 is TGTGCCACCAGGGACAAGCTCCACGGTAATGAGCAGTTCTTC. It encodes CATRDKLHGNEQFF.

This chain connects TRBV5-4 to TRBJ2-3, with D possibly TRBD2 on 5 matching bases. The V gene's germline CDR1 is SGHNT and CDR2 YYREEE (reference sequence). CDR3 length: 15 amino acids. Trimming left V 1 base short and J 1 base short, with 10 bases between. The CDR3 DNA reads TGTGCCAGCAGCTTGTTGAGGGAAGGCACAGATACGCAGTATTTT. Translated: CASSLLREGTDTQYF. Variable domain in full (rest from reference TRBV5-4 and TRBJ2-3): ETGVTQSPTHLIKTRGQQVTLRCSSQSGHNTVSWYQQALGQGPQFIFQYYREEENGRGNFPPRFSGLQFPNYSSELNVNALELDDSALYLCASSLLREGTDTQYFGPGTRLTVL.

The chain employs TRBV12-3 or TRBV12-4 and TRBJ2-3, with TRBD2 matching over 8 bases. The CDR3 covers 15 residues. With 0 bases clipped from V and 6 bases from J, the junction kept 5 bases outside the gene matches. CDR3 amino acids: CASSLAQGGRDTQYF. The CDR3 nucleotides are TGTGCCAGCAGTTTAGCCCAAGGCGGGAGGGATACGCAGTATTTT.

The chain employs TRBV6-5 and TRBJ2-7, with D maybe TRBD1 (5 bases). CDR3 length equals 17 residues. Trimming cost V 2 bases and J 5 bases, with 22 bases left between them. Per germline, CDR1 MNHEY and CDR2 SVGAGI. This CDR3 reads CASSYIPFREDFDEQYF. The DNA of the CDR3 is TGTGCCAGCAGTTACATCCCGTTCAGGGAAGATTTTGACGAGCAGTACTTC.

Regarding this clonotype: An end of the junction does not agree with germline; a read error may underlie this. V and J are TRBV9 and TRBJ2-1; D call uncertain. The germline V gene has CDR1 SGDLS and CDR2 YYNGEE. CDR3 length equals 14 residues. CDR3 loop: CASSVGQMGNKQFF. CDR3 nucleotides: TGTGCCAGCAGCGTAGGCCAGATGGGCAATAAGCAGTTCTTC.

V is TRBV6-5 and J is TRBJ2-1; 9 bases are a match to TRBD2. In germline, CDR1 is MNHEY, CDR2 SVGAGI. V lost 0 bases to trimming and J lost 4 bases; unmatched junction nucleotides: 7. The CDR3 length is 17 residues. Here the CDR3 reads CASSYSSSGRIYNEQFF. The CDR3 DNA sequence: TGTGCCAGCAGTTACTCTTCCAGCGGGAGGATATACAATGAGCAGTTCTTC.

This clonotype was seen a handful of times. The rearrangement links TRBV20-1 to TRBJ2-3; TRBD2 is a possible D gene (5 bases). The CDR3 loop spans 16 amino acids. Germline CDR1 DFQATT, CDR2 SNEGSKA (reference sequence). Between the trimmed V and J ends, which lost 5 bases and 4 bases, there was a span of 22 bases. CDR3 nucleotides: TGCAGTGCTGTCCCCGGGATCTCCGCCCTCGCAGATACGCAGTATTTT. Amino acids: CSAVPGISALADTQYF.

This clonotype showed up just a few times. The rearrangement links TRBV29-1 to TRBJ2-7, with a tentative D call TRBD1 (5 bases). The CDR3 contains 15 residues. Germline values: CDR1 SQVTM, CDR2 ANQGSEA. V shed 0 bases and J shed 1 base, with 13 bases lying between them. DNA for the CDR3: TGCAGCGTTGAAGAAGTAGGGGATGGGTCCTACGAGCAGTACTTC. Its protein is CSVEEVGDGSYEQYF.

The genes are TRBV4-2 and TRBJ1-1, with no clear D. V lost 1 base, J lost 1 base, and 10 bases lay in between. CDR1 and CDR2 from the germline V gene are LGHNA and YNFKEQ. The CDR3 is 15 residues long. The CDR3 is CASSQVWRENTEAFF. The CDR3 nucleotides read TGTGCCAGCAGCCAAGTTTGGCGGGAGAACACTGAAGCTTTCTTT.

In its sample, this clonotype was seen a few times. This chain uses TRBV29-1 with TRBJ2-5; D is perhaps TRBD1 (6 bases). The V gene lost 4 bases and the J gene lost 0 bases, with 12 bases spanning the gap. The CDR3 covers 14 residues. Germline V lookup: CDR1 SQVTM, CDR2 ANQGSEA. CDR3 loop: CSVAPRGNQETQYF. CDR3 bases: TGCAGCGTTGCCCCAAGGGGGAACCAAGAGACCCAGTACTTC.

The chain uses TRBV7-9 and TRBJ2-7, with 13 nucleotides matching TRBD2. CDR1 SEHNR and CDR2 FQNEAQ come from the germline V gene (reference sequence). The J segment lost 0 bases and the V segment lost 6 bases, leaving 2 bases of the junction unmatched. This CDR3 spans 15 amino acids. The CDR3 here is CASRLAGGPSYEQYF. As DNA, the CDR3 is TGTGCCAGCAGACTAGCGGGAGGGCCCTCCTACGAGCAGTACTTC.

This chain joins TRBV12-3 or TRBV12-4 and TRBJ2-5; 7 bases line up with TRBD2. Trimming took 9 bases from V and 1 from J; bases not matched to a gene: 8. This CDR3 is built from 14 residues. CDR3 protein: CASRDYGGQETQYF. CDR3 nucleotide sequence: TGTGCCAGTAGGGACTACGGAGGCCAAGAGACCCAGTACTTC.

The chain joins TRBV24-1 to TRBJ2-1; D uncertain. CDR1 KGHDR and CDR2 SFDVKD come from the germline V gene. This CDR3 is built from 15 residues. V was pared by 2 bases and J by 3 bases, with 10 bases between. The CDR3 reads CATSDSGRHYNEQFF. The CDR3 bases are TGTGCCACCAGTGATTCCGGACGGCACTACAATGAGCAGTTCTTC.

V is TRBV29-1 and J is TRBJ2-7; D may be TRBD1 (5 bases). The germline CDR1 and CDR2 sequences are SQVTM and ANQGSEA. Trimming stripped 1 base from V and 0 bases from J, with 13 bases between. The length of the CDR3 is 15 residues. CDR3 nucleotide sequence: TGCAGCGTTGAAGCGCAGGGCAGGGTCTCCTACGAGCAGTACTTC. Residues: CSVEAQGRVSYEQYF.

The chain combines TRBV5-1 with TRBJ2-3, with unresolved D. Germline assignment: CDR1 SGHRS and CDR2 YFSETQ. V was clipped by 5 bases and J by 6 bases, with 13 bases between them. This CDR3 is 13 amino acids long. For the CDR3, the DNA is TGCGCCAGCAGTGAGCCCCGCCCGGATACGCAGTATTTT. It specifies CASSEPRPDTQYF.

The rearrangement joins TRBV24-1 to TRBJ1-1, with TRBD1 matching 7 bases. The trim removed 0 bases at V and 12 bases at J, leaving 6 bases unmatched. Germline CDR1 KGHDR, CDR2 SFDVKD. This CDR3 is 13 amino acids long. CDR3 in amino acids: CATSDLKGAQTFF. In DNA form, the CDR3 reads TGTGCCACCAGTGATTTGAAGGGGGCGCAGACTTTCTTT.

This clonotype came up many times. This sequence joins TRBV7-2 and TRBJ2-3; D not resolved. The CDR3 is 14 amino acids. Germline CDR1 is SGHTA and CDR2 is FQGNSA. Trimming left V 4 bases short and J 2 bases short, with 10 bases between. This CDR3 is CASSSNGPTDTQYF. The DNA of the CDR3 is TGTGCCAGCAGCTCGAATGGTCCCACAGATACGCAGTATTTT.